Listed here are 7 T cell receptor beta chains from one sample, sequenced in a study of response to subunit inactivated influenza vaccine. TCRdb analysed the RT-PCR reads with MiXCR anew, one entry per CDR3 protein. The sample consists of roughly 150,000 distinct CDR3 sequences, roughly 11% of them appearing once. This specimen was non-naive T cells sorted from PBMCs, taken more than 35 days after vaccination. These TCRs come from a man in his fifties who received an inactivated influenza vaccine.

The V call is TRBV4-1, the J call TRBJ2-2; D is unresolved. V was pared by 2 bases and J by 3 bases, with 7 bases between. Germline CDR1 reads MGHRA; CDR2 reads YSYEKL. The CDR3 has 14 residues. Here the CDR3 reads CASSQSTYTGELFF. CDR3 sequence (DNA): TGCGCCAGCAGCCAATCTACCTACACCGGGGAGCTGTTTTTT.

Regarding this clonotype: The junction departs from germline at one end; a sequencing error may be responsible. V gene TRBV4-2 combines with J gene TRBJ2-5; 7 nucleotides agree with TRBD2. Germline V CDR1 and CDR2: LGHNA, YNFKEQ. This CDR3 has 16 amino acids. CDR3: CGSSQDRREMFETQYF. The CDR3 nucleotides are TGTGGCAGCAGCCAAGATCGGCGGGAGATGTTTGAGACCCAGTACTTC.

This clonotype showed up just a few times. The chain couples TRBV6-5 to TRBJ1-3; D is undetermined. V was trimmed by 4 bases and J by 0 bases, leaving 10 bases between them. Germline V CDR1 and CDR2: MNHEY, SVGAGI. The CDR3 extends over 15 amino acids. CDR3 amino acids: CASSSPEFSGNTIYF. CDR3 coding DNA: TGTGCCAGCAGTTCCCCGGAGTTCTCTGGAAACACCATATATTTT.

CDR3 coding DNA: TGTGCCAGCAGAGAAGAAGGAGGGCCCCTTTCCACCATATATTTT. Its translation: CASREEGGPLSTIYF. V gene TRBV3-1 combines with J gene TRBJ1-3, with D hard to call. Trimming left V 6 bases short and J 9 bases short, with 21 bases between. CDR3 size: 15 residues. Germline V lookup: CDR1 LGHDT, CDR2 YNNKEL (reference sequence).

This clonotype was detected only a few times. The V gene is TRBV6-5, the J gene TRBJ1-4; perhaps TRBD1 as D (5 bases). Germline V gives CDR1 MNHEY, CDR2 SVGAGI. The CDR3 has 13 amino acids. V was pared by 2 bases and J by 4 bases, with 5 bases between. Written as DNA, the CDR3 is TGTGCCAGCAGTTACGGGGGTAATGAAAAACTGTTTTTT. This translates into CASSYGGNEKLFF.

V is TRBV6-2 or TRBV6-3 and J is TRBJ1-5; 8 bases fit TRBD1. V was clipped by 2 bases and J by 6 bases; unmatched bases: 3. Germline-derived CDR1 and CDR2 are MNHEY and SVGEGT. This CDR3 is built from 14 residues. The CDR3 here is CASSYRTGFQPQHF. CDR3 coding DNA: TGTGCCAGCAGTTACCGGACAGGGTTTCAGCCCCAGCATTTT.

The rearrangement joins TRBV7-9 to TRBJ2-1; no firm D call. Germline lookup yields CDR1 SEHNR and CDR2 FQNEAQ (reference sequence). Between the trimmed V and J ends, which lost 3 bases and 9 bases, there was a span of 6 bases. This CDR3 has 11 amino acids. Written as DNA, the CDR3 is TGTGCCAGCAGCTTCTCCAGTGAGCAGTTCTTC. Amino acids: CASSFSSEQFF.